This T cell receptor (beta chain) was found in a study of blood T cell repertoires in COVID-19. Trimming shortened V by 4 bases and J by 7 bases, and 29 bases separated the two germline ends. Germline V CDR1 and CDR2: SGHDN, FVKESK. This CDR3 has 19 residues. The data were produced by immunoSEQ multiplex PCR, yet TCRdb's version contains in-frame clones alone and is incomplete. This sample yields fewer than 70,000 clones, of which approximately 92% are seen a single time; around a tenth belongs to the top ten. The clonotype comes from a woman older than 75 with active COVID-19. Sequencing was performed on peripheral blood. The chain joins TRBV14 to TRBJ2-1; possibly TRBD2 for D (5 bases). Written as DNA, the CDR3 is TGTGCCAGCAGCCGAATGACTTCAACCCCAGCGGTTAGTTGGAATGAGCAGTTCTTC. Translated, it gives CASSRMTSTPAVSWNEQFF.